This T cell receptor beta chain was obtained from a study of T cell responses to AZD1222 COVID-19 vaccine. Study observations and caveats: Most donors were white British and more were female, and clonal diversity was possibly underestimated. Only after the peak T cell response were repertoires sampled. Spike-specific TCR breadth and depth both grew after two AZD1222 doses.

Researchers grouped second doses given at about 4 or about 12 weeks into one pool. Details on this clone: Antigen specificity is unknown.

The CDR3 consists of 13 residues. Germline V lookup: CDR1 ENHRY, CDR2 SYGVKD. Trimming removed 3 bases from V and 0 bases from J, with 5 bases in between. Here immunoSEQ multiplex PCR was the method, and the copy in TCRdb shows in-frame clones only, minus some. The sample lists about 140,000 clones, more than 85% occurring once. This sequence joins TRBV10-3 and TRBJ1-1, with D uncertain. The receptor was derived from an adult who received the AZD1222 COVID-19 vaccine. Specimen: peripheral blood, collected 28 days after the second AZD1222 dose. The DNA of the CDR3 is TGTGCCATCAGTGAAGGCATGAACACTGAAGCTTTCTTT. Encoded protein: CAISEGMNTEAFF.